Below are 23 T cell receptor beta chains sequenced from a single sample in a study of blood T cell repertoires in COVID-19. Produced via immunoSEQ multiplex PCR; TCRdb's table is partial and in-frame only. The table lists 200,000 to 300,000 clones, around nine tenths of them singletons, with just under 2% in the top ten. Input material: peripheral blood. All receptors derive from a man aged 25-40 years with active or convalescent COVID-19.

V and J are TRBV30 and TRBJ1-6; D might be TRBD1 (5 bases). CDR1 is GTSNPN and CDR2 is SVGIG in the germline V gene (reference sequence). CDR3 length equals 13 residues. Trimming cost V 4 bases and J 7 bases, with 11 bases left between them. The CDR3 DNA follows: TGTGCCTGGACCCGGGGGGACAATTCACCCCTCCACTTT. This encodes CAWTRGDNSPLHF.

The chain couples TRBV15 to TRBJ2-2; D is possibly TRBD2 (6 bases). Trimming removed 3 bases at V and 4 bases at J, with 15 bases between. Germline V gene sequence: CDR1 LNHNV, CDR2 YYDKDF (reference sequence). CDR3 length equals 16 residues. This CDR3 is CATSRSPGTSTGELFF. The CDR3 DNA is TGTGCCACCAGCAGGAGTCCAGGGACTTCCACCGGGGAGCTGTTTTTT.

The rearrangement links TRBV18 to TRBJ2-6; TRBD1 aligns across 7 bases. The CDR3 loop spans 15 amino acids. Germline V gives CDR1 KGHSH, CDR2 LQKENI. V was clipped by 3 bases and J by 3 bases; unmatched bases: 2. The CDR3 DNA reads TGTGCCAGCTCACCTCAGGGGGTTGGGGCCAACGTCCTGACTTTC. This sequence encodes CASSPQGVGANVLTF.

A single count supports this clone. The chain couples TRBV6-2 or TRBV6-3 to TRBJ2-5; D gene uncertain. V lost 4 bases and J 3 bases, leaving 15 bases between the germline ends. Germline assignment: CDR1 MNHEY and CDR2 SVGEGT. This CDR3 has 15 amino acids. CDR3 DNA sequence: TGTGCCAGCAGTTTACGCCAGGTACCAGAAGAGACCCAGTACTTC. Its translation: CASSLRQVPEETQYF.

V and J are TRBV5-8 and TRBJ2-5; 8 positions match TRBD1. The CDR3 totals 14 residues. Trimming removed 4 bases from V and 4 bases from J; junction bases left unmatched: 6. Germline CDR1 reads SGHTS; CDR2 reads YDEGEE. CDR3 loop: CASSPGQGGETQYF. DNA for the CDR3: TGTGCCAGCAGCCCTGGACAGGGAGGAGAGACCCAGTACTTC.

The J gene is TRBJ1-1, the V gene TRBV18; D gene uncertain. Looked up from germline, CDR1 is KGHSH and CDR2 is LQKENI. The CDR3 runs to 15 residues. V dropped 3 bases and J dropped 1 base, with 12 bases sitting between them. The CDR3, as DNA: TGTGCCAGCTCACCGTTTGAGGTATCGAACACTGAAGCTTTCTTT. It is translated as CASSPFEVSNTEAFF.

The chain has TRBV4-2 and TRBJ2-1, with 8 bases aligning to TRBD2. The CDR3 has 17 residues. Germline V gene data show CDR1 as LGHNA and CDR2 as YNFKEQ. V dropped 0 bases and J dropped 8; count of bases not matched to a gene: 12. The CDR3 here is CASSQDWGRGGVDEQFF. The CDR3 bases are TGTGCCAGCAGCCAAGATTGGGGACGGGGGGGCGTGGATGAGCAGTTCTTC.

In this sample, this clone turned up a few times. The genes are TRBV5-1 and TRBJ1-6, with D possibly TRBD1 on 5 matching bases. Per the germline V gene, CDR1 is SGHRS and CDR2 is YFSETQ. The V gene lost 0 bases and the J gene lost 7 bases, with 11 bases spanning the gap. There are 15 residues in the CDR3. The CDR3 region is CASSLEGRGNSPLHF. For the CDR3, the DNA is TGCGCCAGCAGCTTGGAGGGTAGGGGAAATTCACCCCTCCACTTT.

The genes are TRBV27 and TRBJ2-5; no reliable D call. V was pared by 7 bases and J by 5 bases, with 14 bases between. There are 13 residues in the CDR3. The germline gives CDR1 MNHEY, CDR2 SMNVEV (reference sequence). The CDR3 coding sequence is TGTGCCAGCAAGAAGCTCCCGTGGGAGACCCAGTACTTC. Its translation: CASKKLPWETQYF.

V and J are TRBV11-2 and TRBJ2-1; 11 nucleotides match TRBD1. Germline loops: CDR1 SGHAT, CDR2 FQNNGV. V gave up 5 bases and J gave up 13 bases; unmatched junction bases: 7. The CDR3 totals 13 residues. The CDR3: CASSQDRGLSQFF. The CDR3 DNA reads TGTGCCAGCAGCCAGGACAGGGGGCTGTCCCAGTTCTTC.

The CDR3 DNA reads TGTGCCAGCAGCTTGGTTGACAGTAAGAACACTGAAGCTTTCTTT. Translation gives CASSLVDSKNTEAFF. This sequence joins TRBV5-5 and TRBJ1-1, with a possible D match to TRBD1 (5 bases). The CDR3 spans 15 residues. Germline V gene data show CDR1 as SGHKS and CDR2 as YYEKEE (reference sequence). The V gene lost 0 bases and the J gene lost 1 base, with 10 bases spanning the gap.

The chain employs TRBV10-1 and TRBJ2-1; D gene unclear. The germline gives CDR1 WNHNN, CDR2 SYGVQD (reference sequence). V was shortened by 0 bases and J by 5 bases, with 8 bases between the two germline ends. The CDR3 is 14 residues long. CDR3 sequence: CASSESVGHNEQFF. CDR3 in DNA: TGCGCCAGCAGTGAGTCGGTCGGTCACAATGAGCAGTTCTTC.

The chain joins TRBV19 to TRBJ1-1; the D is unclear. The germline V gene has CDR1 LNHDA and CDR2 SQIVND (reference sequence). The CDR3 runs 15 residues. Trimming shortened V by 7 bases and J by 1 base, and 16 bases separated the two germline ends. This CDR3 is CASIVIVGGNTEAFF. DNA of the CDR3: TGTGCCAGTATTGTAATTGTCGGAGGGAACACTGAAGCTTTCTTT.

The CDR3 protein is CASSQDLQPHQPQHF. The CDR3 DNA follows: TGCGCCAGCAGCCAAGATCTACAGCCCCATCAGCCCCAGCATTTT. The rearrangement links TRBV4-1 to TRBJ1-5; D call uncertain. The V gene's germline CDR1 is MGHRA and CDR2 YSYEKL. V lost 0 bases and J lost 5, with 11 bases in between. The CDR3 runs to 15 residues.

The CDR3 sequence: CASSQAITGQTNEKLFF. The CDR3 coding sequence is TGCGCCAGCAGCCAAGCGATAACAGGACAGACTAATGAAAAACTGTTTTTT. The V call is TRBV4-1, the J call TRBJ1-4; possible D gene TRBD1, 6 bases. Germline V gene data show CDR1 as MGHRA and CDR2 as YSYEKL. CDR3 size: 17 residues. V lost 1 base and J lost 2, with 14 bases in between.

This chain joins TRBV5-1 and TRBJ1-2, with 7 bases that match TRBD1. Trimming at V came to 4 bases and at J to 8 bases, leaving 8 bases not matched to a gene. The germline V gene encodes CDR1 SGHRS and CDR2 YFSETQ. This CDR3 spans 13 amino acids. The CDR3 loop reads CASSTDRTQGYTF. The CDR3 coding sequence is TGCGCCAGCAGCACGGACAGGACTCAGGGCTACACCTTC.

In nucleotides, the CDR3 is TGTGCCAGCAGTGAAATGGTGACAGGGGGCTTCTACAATGAGCAGTTCTTC. This gives the protein CASSEMVTGGFYNEQFF. This chain connects TRBV2 to TRBJ2-1; 10 nucleotides line up with TRBD1. V gave up 2 bases and J gave up 3 bases; unmatched junction bases: 7. The germline V gene encodes CDR1 SNHLY and CDR2 FYNNEI. This CDR3 region has 17 residues.

This chain connects TRBV30 to TRBJ1-6; TRBD1 aligns across 8 bases. Germline-derived CDR1 and CDR2 are GTSNPN and SVGIG (reference sequence). The CDR3 length is 15 residues. V trimming: 6 bases; J trimming: 8 bases; junction bases outside the gene matches: 12. Here the CDR3 DNA reads TGTGCCTGCACTTCGGAGACAGGGGTGTATTCACCCCTCCACTTT. It specifies CACTSETGVYSPLHF. Variable domain in full (rest from reference TRBV30 and TRBJ1-6): SQTIHQWPATLVQPVGSPLSLECTVEGTSNPNLYWYRQAAGRGLQLLFYSVGIGQISSEVPQNLSASRPQDRQFILSSKKLLLSDSGFYLCACTSETGVYSPLHFGNGTRLTVT.

V usage is TRBV25-1 and J usage is TRBJ2-5; the D is unclear. The germline V gene encodes CDR1 MGHDK and CDR2 SYGVNS. This CDR3 comprises 13 residues. V lost 0 bases and J lost 2, with 4 bases in between. The CDR3 bases are TGTGCCAGCAGTGAATATAGACAAGAGACCCAGTACTTC. Residues: CASSEYRQETQYF.

This clone was seen once. The chain couples TRBV4-2 to TRBJ2-7; 7 positions agree with TRBD1. V lost 4 bases to trimming and J lost 3 bases; unmatched junction nucleotides: 15. Looked up from germline, CDR1 is LGHNA and CDR2 is YNFKEQ. The CDR3 consists of 17 residues. This chain's CDR3 is CASSPRQGPWGNYEQYF. DNA of the CDR3: TGTGCCAGCAGCCCGAGACAGGGCCCCTGGGGAAACTACGAGCAGTACTTC.

This clone was seen a single time. The V call is TRBV27, the J call TRBJ1-2, with D tentatively TRBD1 (6 bases). The germline V gene has CDR1 MNHEY and CDR2 SMNVEV (reference sequence). Trimming removed 0 bases at V and 5 bases at J, with 28 bases between. The CDR3 contains 20 residues. CDR3 amino acids: CASSLSIFVMPPDSPYGYTF. In DNA form, the CDR3 reads TGTGCCAGCAGTTTATCGATTTTTGTTATGCCGCCGGACAGCCCATATGGCTACACCTTC.

The chain joins TRBV9 to TRBJ2-6; TRBD1 aligns across 8 bases. The V gene's germline CDR1 is SGDLS and CDR2 YYNGEE. The CDR3 length is 19 residues. Trimming took 4 bases from V and 1 from J; bases not matched to a gene: 13. The chain's CDR3 is CASSNDAGQVYSGANVLTF. The CDR3 nucleotides are TGTGCCAGCAGCAATGATGCGGGACAGGTTTATTCTGGGGCCAACGTCCTGACTTTC.

The rearrangement links TRBV10-1 to TRBJ1-5; maybe TRBD1 (6 bases). V lost 6 bases and J 6 bases, leaving 12 bases between the germline ends. The CDR3 runs to 13 residues. The germline gives CDR1 WNHNN, CDR2 SYGVQD (reference sequence). In DNA form, the CDR3 reads TGCGCCAGCAGCCGGACAGACCGTCAGCCCCAGCATTTT. Its protein product is CASSRTDRQPQHF.